These 9 T cell receptor beta chains were sequenced from one sample in a study of T cells after posttransplantation cyclophosphamide. Sequencing was performed with immunoSEQ multiplex PCR; in TCRdb, only in-frame clones are kept and a portion is missing. The specimen has about 38,000 clones, none found just once. The sample taken for sequencing was PBMCs. These receptors all stem from a man aged 45-60 years in good health, CMV-negative, and a related stem cell transplant donor.

There are many counts of this clone. The chain has TRBV29-1 and TRBJ1-2, with 9 bases lining up with TRBD1. The CDR3 has 13 residues. CDR1 is SQVTM, CDR2 ANQGSEA, per germline. After removal of 6 bases from V and 7 bases from J, the junction contained 9 bases not matched to a gene. This CDR3 is CSVLEQGAGGYTF. For the CDR3, the DNA is TGCAGCGTCCTCGAACAGGGGGCGGGTGGCTACACCTTC.

This clone occurred many times. This chain connects TRBV19 to TRBJ1-6, with no clear D. The CDR3 totals 16 residues. Germline-derived CDR1 and CDR2 are LNHDA and SQIVND (reference sequence). Trimming shortened V by 6 bases and J by 3 bases, and 15 bases separated the two germline ends. CDR3 region: CASSDWKRSYNSPLHF. As DNA, the CDR3 is TGTGCCAGTAGCGATTGGAAAAGGAGCTATAATTCACCCCTCCACTTT.

This clone has ten or more counts. The chain recombines TRBV19 with TRBJ1-1, with 7 bases that match TRBD1. The germline CDR1 and CDR2 sequences are LNHDA and SQIVND (reference sequence). The J segment lost 1 base and the V segment lost 6 bases, leaving 8 bases of the junction unmatched. This CDR3 spans 15 amino acids. The CDR3 spells CASRQIDRANTEAFF. The CDR3 DNA sequence: TGTGCCAGTAGACAGATCGACAGGGCGAACACTGAAGCTTTCTTT.

This clone was found many times. The V and J genes are TRBV7-6 and TRBJ2-1, with D perhaps TRBD1 (5 bases). Germline assignment: CDR1 SGHVS and CDR2 FNYEAQ. Deletions cut 1 base from V and 3 bases from J, with 10 bases between. CDR3 length: 15 amino acids. Here the CDR3 reads CASSLGRELYNEQFF. The CDR3 DNA reads as TGTGCCAGCAGCTTAGGCAGGGAACTCTACAATGAGCAGTTCTTC.

This clone was detected many times. The chain is built from TRBV14 and TRBJ2-3, with D tentatively TRBD2 (5 bases). The V and J ends lost 1 base and 2 bases respectively, with 25 bases between them. The CDR3 runs to 20 residues. Germline V gene data show CDR1 as SGHDN and CDR2 as FVKESK. This chain's CDR3 is CASSQAIGSGSLTVTDTQYF. The CDR3 bases are TGTGCCAGCAGCCAAGCGATCGGGTCGGGGTCCCTGACGGTCACAGATACGCAGTATTTT.

This clone was seen ten or more times. This chain links TRBV11-2 with TRBJ2-1; TRBD2 might be the D (5 bases). The V end lost 4 bases, the J end lost 5 bases, and 9 bases lay between the germline ends. From germline, CDR1 is SGHAT and CDR2 FQNNGV. The CDR3 sequence is 13 residues long. CDR3 loop: CASSSGNHNEQFF. CDR3 sequence (DNA): TGTGCCAGCAGCTCGGGAAATCACAATGAGCAGTTCTTC.

This clone has a count of ten or more. The chain links TRBV6-5 to TRBJ2-2; D gene ambiguous. There are 13 residues in the CDR3. CDR1 and CDR2 from the germline V gene are MNHEY and SVGAGI. Trimming took off 1 base at V and 6 bases at J, with 6 bases between the two ends. CDR3 DNA: TGTGCCAGCAGTTACTTTTCCGCCGGGGAGCTGTTTTTT. The encoded protein is CASSYFSAGELFF.

This clone was seen many times. The chain joins TRBV6-5 to TRBJ1-4; TRBD1 matches at 8 bases. This CDR3 is 16 amino acids long. With V trimmed by 0 bases and J by 5 bases, 5 bases remained unmatched. Germline values: CDR1 MNHEY, CDR2 SVGAGI. CDR3 protein: CASSYSGTGANEKLFF. In nucleotides, the CDR3 is TGTGCCAGCAGTTACTCGGGGACAGGTGCAAATGAAAAACTGTTTTTT.

This clone showed up many times. The J gene is TRBJ2-1, the V gene TRBV10-3, with D possibly being TRBD1 (6 bases). The V and J ends lost 2 bases and 0 bases respectively, with 17 bases between them. Per the germline V gene, CDR1 is ENHRY and CDR2 is SYGVKD. This CDR3 has 18 amino acids. The CDR3 DNA reads TGTGCCATCAGTGAGCCGGACAGTCCTTTAAGCTCCTACAATGAGCAGTTCTTC. It specifies CAISEPDSPLSSYNEQFF.